The following is a TCR beta chain sequence with its context. The data originate from a study of T cells in tumors and immune-related adverse events. Libraries were prepared by immunoSEQ multiplex PCR; TCRdb keeps only in-frame clonotypes and omits some of them. The sample lists about 24,000 clones, around nine tenths occurring once. The sequence was obtained from a female donor with metastatic renal cell carcinoma. The sample consisted of lymph node tissue, taken from a patient treated with anti-PD-1 therapy.

CDR3 DNA sequence: TGTGCCAGCAGCTCGGACAGGGCCGATACCTACGAGCAGTACTTC. Protein product: CASSSDRADTYEQYF. The rearrangement uses TRBV7-2 and TRBJ2-7; TRBD1 agrees at 8 bases. The V gene's germline CDR1 is SGHTA and CDR2 FQGNSA. The J segment lost 2 bases and the V segment lost 4 bases, leaving 7 bases of the junction unmatched. The CDR3 spans 15 residues.